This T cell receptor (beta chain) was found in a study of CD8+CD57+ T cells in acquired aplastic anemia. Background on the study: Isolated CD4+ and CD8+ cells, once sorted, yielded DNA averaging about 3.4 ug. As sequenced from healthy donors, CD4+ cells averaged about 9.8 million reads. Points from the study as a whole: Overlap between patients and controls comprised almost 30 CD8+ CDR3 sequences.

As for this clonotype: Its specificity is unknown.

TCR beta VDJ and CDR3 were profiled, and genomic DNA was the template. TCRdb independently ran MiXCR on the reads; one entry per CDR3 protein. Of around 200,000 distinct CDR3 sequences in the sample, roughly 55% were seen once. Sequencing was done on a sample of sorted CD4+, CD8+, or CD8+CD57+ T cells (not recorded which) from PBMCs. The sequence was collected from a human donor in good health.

This CDR3 reads CSARVVLGAGGQGNPEQYF. The CDR3 bases are TGCAGTGCTAGAGTCGTCCTGGGAGCGGGGGGACAGGGTAATCCCGAGCAGTACTTC. The chain employs TRBV20-1 and TRBJ2-7; either TRBD1 or TRBD2 may supply D (9 bases each). Germline V gives CDR1 DFQATT, CDR2 SNEGSKA (reference sequence). V lost 1 base and J 6 bases, leaving 31 bases between the germline ends. The CDR3 length is 19 residues.